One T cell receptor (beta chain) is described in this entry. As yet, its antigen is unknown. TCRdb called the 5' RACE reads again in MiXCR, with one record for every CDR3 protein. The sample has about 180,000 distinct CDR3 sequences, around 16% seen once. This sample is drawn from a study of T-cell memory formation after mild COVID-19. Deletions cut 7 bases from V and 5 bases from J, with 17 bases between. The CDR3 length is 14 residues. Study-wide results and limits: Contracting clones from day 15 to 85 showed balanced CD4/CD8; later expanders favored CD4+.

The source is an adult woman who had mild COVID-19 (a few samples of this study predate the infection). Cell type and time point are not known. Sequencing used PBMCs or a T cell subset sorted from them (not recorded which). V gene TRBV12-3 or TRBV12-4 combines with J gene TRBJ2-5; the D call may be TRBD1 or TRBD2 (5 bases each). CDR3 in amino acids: CASTPGPRVETQYF. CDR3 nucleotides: TGTGCCAGCACCCCGGGACCTAGAGTGGAGACCCAGTACTTC.